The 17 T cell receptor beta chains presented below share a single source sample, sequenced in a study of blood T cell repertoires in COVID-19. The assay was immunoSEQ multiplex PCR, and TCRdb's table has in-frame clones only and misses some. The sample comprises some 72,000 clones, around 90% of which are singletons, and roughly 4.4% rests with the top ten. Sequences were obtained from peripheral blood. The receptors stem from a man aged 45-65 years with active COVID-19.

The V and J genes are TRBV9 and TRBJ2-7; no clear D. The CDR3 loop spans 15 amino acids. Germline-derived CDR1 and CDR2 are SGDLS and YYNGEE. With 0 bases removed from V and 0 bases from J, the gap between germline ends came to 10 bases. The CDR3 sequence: CASSVATADSYEQYF. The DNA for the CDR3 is TGTGCCAGCAGCGTAGCTACGGCGGACTCCTACGAGCAGTACTTC.

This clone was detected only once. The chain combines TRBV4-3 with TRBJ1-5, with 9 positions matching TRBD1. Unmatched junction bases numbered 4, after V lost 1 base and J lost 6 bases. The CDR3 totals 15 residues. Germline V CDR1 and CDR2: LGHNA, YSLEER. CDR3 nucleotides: TGCGCCAGCAGCCAAGGGACAGGGGTGCTTCAGCCCCAGCATTTT. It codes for CASSQGTGVLQPQHF.

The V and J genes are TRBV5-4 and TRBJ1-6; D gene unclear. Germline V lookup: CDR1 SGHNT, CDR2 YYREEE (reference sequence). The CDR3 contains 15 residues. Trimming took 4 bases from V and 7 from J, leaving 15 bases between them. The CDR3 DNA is TGTGCCAGCAGCATCGGAGGGTATGGGAATTCACCCCTCCACTTT. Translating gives CASSIGGYGNSPLHF.

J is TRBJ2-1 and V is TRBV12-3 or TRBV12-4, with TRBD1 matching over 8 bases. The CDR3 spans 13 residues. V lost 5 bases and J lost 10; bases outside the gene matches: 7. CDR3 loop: CASSPDRVGEQFF. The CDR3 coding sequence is TGTGCCAGCAGTCCGGACAGGGTCGGGGAGCAGTTCTTC.

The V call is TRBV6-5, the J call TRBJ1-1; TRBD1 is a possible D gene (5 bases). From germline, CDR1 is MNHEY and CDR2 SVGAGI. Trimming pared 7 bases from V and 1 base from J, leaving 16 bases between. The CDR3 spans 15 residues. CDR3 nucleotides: TGTGCCAGCACCATTAACCCGACAGCGAACACTGAAGCTTTCTTT. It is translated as CASTINPTANTEAFF.

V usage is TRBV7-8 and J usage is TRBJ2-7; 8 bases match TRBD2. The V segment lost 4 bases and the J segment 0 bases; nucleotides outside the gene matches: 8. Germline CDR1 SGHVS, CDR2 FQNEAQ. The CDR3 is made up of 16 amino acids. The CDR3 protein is CASSSREGLLSYEQYF. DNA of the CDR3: TGTGCCAGCAGCTCCCGGGAGGGACTTCTCTCCTACGAGCAGTACTTC.

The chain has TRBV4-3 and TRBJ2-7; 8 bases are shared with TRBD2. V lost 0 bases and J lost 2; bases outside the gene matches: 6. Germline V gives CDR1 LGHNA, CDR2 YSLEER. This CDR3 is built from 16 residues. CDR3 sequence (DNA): TGCGCCAGCAGCCAAGATCACCGGGGGGGCCCCTACGAGCAGTACTTC. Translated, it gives CASSQDHRGGPYEQYF.

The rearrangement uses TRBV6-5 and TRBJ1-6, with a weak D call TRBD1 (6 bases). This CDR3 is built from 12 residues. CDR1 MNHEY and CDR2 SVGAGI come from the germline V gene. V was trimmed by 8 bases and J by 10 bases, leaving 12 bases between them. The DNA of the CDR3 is TGTGCCAGCGGACAGAGGGGATCACCCCTCCACTTT. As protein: CASGQRGSPLHF.

The CDR3 reads CASVGSGTGELFF. The CDR3 DNA follows: TGTGCCAGCGTCGGATCGGGCACCGGGGAGCTGTTTTTT. The chain recombines TRBV9 with TRBJ2-2; D is unclear. V dropped 7 bases and J dropped 4 bases, with 11 bases sitting between them. The germline CDR1 and CDR2 sequences are SGDLS and YYNGEE. The CDR3 extends over 13 amino acids.

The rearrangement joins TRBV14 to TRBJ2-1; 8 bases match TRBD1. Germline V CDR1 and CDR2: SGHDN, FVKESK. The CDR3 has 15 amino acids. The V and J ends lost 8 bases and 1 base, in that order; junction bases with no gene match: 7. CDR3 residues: CASGPDRASYNEQFF. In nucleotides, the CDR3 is TGTGCCAGCGGGCCGGACAGGGCGTCCTACAATGAGCAGTTCTTC.

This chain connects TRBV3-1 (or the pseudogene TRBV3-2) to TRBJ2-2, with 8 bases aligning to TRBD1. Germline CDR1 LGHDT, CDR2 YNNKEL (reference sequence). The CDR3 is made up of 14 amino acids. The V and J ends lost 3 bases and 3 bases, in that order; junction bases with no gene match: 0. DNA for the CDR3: TGTGCCAGCAGCCACAGGGGGCACACCGGGGAGCTGTTTTTT. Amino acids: CASSHRGHTGELFF.

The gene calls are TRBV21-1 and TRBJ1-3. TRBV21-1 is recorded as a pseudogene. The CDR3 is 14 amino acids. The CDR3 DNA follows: TGTGCCAGCAGGCGGGAGGGCATAGGAAACACCATATATTTT. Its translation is CASRREGIGNTIYF.

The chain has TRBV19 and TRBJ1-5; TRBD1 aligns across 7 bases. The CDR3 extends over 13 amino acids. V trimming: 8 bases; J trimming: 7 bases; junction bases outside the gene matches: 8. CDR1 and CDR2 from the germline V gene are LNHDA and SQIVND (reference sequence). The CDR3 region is CASRQGTKQPQHF. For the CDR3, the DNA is TGTGCCAGTCGACAGGGCACAAAGCAGCCCCAGCATTTT.

The CDR3 reads CASSQSEGLEPQHF. The DNA for the CDR3 is TGCGCCAGCAGCCAAAGCGAGGGTTTGGAGCCCCAGCATTTT. This chain connects TRBV4-3 to TRBJ1-5; D gene ambiguous. Germline lookup yields CDR1 LGHNA and CDR2 YSLEER. The ends were cut back, 2 bases at V and 8 bases at J, with 13 bases in the middle. The CDR3 extends over 14 amino acids.

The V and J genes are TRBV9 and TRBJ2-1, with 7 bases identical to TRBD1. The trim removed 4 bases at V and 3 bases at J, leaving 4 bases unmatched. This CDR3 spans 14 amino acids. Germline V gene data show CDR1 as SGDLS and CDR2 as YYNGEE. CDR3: CASSRDRHYNEQFF. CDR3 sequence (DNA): TGTGCCAGCAGCCGGGACAGACACTACAATGAGCAGTTCTTC.

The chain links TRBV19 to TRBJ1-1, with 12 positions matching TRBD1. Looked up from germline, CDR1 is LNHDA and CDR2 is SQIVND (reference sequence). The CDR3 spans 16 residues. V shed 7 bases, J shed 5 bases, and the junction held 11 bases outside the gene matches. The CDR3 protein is CASKTGTGGAGTEAFF. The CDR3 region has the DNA TGTGCCAGTAAAACCGGGACAGGGGGCGCCGGGACTGAAGCTTTCTTT.

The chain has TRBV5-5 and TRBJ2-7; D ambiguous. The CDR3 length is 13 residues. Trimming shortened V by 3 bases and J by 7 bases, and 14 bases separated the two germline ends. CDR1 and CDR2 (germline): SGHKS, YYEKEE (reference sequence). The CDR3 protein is CASSSGPREEQYF. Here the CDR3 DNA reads TGTGCCAGCAGCTCTGGGCCACGAGAGGAGCAGTACTTC.